Listed below are T cell receptor beta chains from one sample, sequenced in a study of control samples from healthy donors and cancer patients. Assay used: immunoSEQ multiplex PCR; TCRdb lists only in-frame clones, some missing. Of 70,000 or so clones in the sample, under 90% were seen once. Sequenced: PBMCs. The receptors originated from a man between 60 and 70 years old with lung cancer. CDR3s include the opening cysteine and the closing phenylalanine or tryptophan. D genes are given only for firm matches. Some rows have no size entry. The others give once, few or many, or a class for an expanded clone.

d_call j_call clone_size cdr3_length v_call cdr3_nt cdr3_aa
. TRBJ2-7 . 14 TRBV9 TGTGCCAGCAGCCCCGCCGGGGAAACCTACGAGCAGTACTTC CASSPAGETYEQYF
TRBD1 TRBJ2-4 . 14 TRBV5-1 TGCGCCAGCAGCTCCGAAGACAGGGCGGGCATTCAGTACTTC CASSSEDRAGIQYF
TRBD2 TRBJ2-1 . 15 TRBV7-9 TGTGCCAGCAGCTCCGGCGGTAGCGGGGGGAATGAGCAGTTCTTC CASSSGGSGGNEQFF
. TRBJ1-1 . 13 TRBV5-1 TGCGCCAGCACCCCCGGCACAGGAAGTGAAGCTTTCTTT CASTPGTGSEAFF
. TRBJ1-1 . 14 TRBV27 TGTGCCAGCCGTCGGGGGGGCACGAACACTGAAGCTTTCTTT CASRRGGTNTEAFF
TRBD1 TRBJ2-1 . 14 TRBV5-1 TGCGCCAGCAGCTTGGGACAGGGGGCGGATGAGCAGTTCTTC CASSLGQGADEQFF
. TRBJ1-5 . 11 TRBV12-3/TRBV12-4 TGTGCCAGCAGTTTAGATCAGCCCCAGCATTTT CASSLDQPQHF
. TRBJ2-7 . 13 TRBV12-3/TRBV12-4 TGTGCCAGCAGCCACGGAGAAGCCTACGAGCAGTACTTC CASSHGEAYEQYF
. TRBJ2-2 . 14 TRBV19 TGTGCCAGTGCCGGACAGTCCCTTACCGGGGAGCTGTTTTTT CASAGQSLTGELFF
. TRBJ1-5 . 14 TRBV19 TGTGCCAGTAGTAACCACGGGAGCAATCAGCCCCAGCATTTT CASSNHGSNQPQHF
. TRBJ2-2 . 12 TRBV6-5 TGTGCCAGCAGTTACGTAACCGGGGAGCTGTTTTTT CASSYVTGELFF
. TRBJ2-1 . 18 TRBV27 TGTGCCAGCAGTTACCAAGTTATGGGGCGGCAAGGGTATCATGAGCAGTTCTTC CASSYQVMGRQGYHEQFF
. TRBJ2-2 . 14 TRBV24-1 TGTGCCACCTCCCAGGTAAGGAGCACCGGGGAGCTGTTTTTT CATSQVRSTGELFF
. TRBJ2-5 . 16 TRBV5-5 TGTGCCAGCAGCTTGGAAGGGTCCGGGTCCCAAGAGACCCAGTACTTC CASSLEGSGSQETQYF
. TRBJ1-6 once 14 TRBV18 TGTGCCAGCTCACGGGAAGCTTATAATTCACCCCTCCACTTT CASSREAYNSPLHF
. TRBJ1-3 . 12 TRBV12-3/TRBV12-4 TGTGCCAGTTTGAGCTCTGGAAACACCATATATTTT CASLSSGNTIYF
. TRBJ1-1 once 13 TRBV7-3 TGTGCCAGCGCGAGAGGGGTTAACACTGAAGCTTTCTTT CASARGVNTEAFF
. TRBJ2-3 . 14 TRBV6-5 TGTGCCAGCAGTTTACAGGGTTCGACAGATACGCAGTATTTT CASSLQGSTDTQYF